The next 19 T cell receptor beta chains were all read from a single sample in a study of PD-1 blockade in classical Hodgkin lymphoma. Assay used: immunoSEQ multiplex PCR; TCRdb lists only in-frame clones, some missing. The table has tens of thousands of clones, 80% seen once. The time point denotes: cycle 4 day 1 (C4D1), after more than 5 weeks of nivolumab. Exposure to brentuximab vedotin varied, and each patient had relapsed following autologous stem cell transplantation. The sequences come from peripheral blood mononuclear cells (PBMCs), collected before the fourth cycle of nivolumab. These receptors came from a human donor with classical Hodgkin lymphoma.

This chain links TRBV7-9 with TRBJ2-4; D may be TRBD1 or TRBD2 (5 bases each). Germline CDR1 and CDR2: SEHNR and FQNEAQ (reference sequence). V was clipped by 4 bases and J by 4 bases, with 11 bases between them. The CDR3 is 14 residues long. The CDR3 DNA reads as TGTGCCAGCAGCTCGGACTGGGGGAAAAACATTCAGTACTTC. Its protein is CASSSDWGKNIQYF.

The J gene is TRBJ1-2, the V gene TRBV19; TRBD1 matches at 7 bases. Looked up from germline, CDR1 is LNHDA and CDR2 is SQIVND (reference sequence). V was clipped by 6 bases and J by 0 bases; unmatched bases: 7. This CDR3 spans 15 amino acids. The CDR3, as DNA: TGTGCCAGTAGCCACTTGACAGGGACTAACTATGGCTACACCTTC. Its protein is CASSHLTGTNYGYTF. Complete variable domain (other parts from reference TRBV19 and TRBJ1-2): DGGITQSPKYLFRKEGQNVTLSCEQNLNHDAMYWYRQDPGQGLRLIYYSQIVNDFQKGDIAEGYSVSREKKESFPLTVTSAQKNPTAFYLCASSHLTGTNYGYTFGSGTRLTVV.

The V gene is TRBV7-2, the J gene TRBJ1-3; 8 positions agree with TRBD1. The length of the CDR3 is 18 residues. The germline gives CDR1 SGHTA, CDR2 FQGNSA. Trimming removed 5 bases from V and 2 bases from J; junction bases left unmatched: 14. The CDR3 loop reads CASSPPRAGGFAGNTIYF. DNA for the CDR3: TGTGCCAGCAGCCCCCCGAGGGCAGGGGGCTTTGCTGGAAACACCATATATTTT.

The J gene is TRBJ2-1, the V gene TRBV19; tentatively, D is TRBD1 (6 bases). Germline loops: CDR1 LNHDA, CDR2 SQIVND (reference sequence). The CDR3 covers 10 residues. Deletions cut 7 bases from V and 8 bases from J, with 6 bases between. The CDR3 here is CASKGDEQFF. CDR3 coding DNA: TGTGCCAGTAAGGGGGATGAGCAGTTCTTC.

This clone was found once. J is TRBJ2-7 and V is TRBV7-9; TRBD1 is a possible D gene (6 bases). Germline lookup yields CDR1 SEHNR and CDR2 FQNEAQ (reference sequence). The CDR3 contains 15 residues. V dropped 1 base and J dropped 3 bases, with 13 bases sitting between them. CDR3 sequence (DNA): TGTGCCAGCAGCTTAGGCCGGGACATCCACTACGAGCAGTACTTC. Protein product: CASSLGRDIHYEQYF.

The rearrangement uses TRBV5-1 and TRBJ2-3; 10 bases agree with TRBD1. This CDR3 comprises 15 residues. CDR1 and CDR2 from the germline V gene are SGHRS and YFSETQ. Germline trimming cut 4 bases from V and 1 base from J; bases unmatched to any gene: 3. This CDR3 reads CASSPGQGGTDTQYF. The CDR3 region has the DNA TGCGCCAGCAGCCCTGGACAGGGGGGCACAGATACGCAGTATTTT. Combining the CDR3 with reference TRBV5-1 and TRBJ2-3 gives the whole variable domain KAGVTQTPRYLIKTRGQQVTLSCSPISGHRSVSWYQQTPGQGLQFLFEYFSETQRNKGNFPGRFSGRQFSNSRSEMNVSTLELGDSALYLCASSPGQGGTDTQYFGPGTRLTVL.

The V gene is TRBV30, the J gene TRBJ1-2; D ambiguous. Germline V gene data show CDR1 as GTSNPN and CDR2 as SVGIG (reference sequence). The CDR3 extends over 13 amino acids. Between the trimmed V and J ends, which lost 2 bases and 3 bases, there was a span of 10 bases. In DNA, the CDR3 is TGTGCCTGGAGTCCATGGGCCCACTATGGCTACACCTTC. Translated, it gives CAWSPWAHYGYTF.

This sequence joins TRBV28 and TRBJ2-1; TRBD1 might be the D (5 bases). CDR1 is MDHEN and CDR2 is SYDVKM in the germline V gene. The length of the CDR3 is 13 residues. V was shortened by 3 bases and J by 8 bases, with 11 bases between the two germline ends. The CDR3 reads CASSLAGSDEQFF. In DNA, the CDR3 is TGTGCCAGCAGTTTGGCAGGGTCCGATGAGCAGTTCTTC.

About this clone: Within the sample, other DNA sequences also encode this same CDR3. The DNA of the CDR3 is TGTGCCAGCAGCCCCGGCGGGGGGTCCTACGAGCAGTACTTC. This translates into CASSPGGGSYEQYF. The chain uses TRBV11-1 and TRBJ2-7; 8 positions agree with TRBD2. Trimming at V came to 5 bases and at J to 1 base, leaving 4 bases not matched to a gene. CDR1 is SGHAT and CDR2 is FQDESV in the germline V gene (reference sequence). The length of the CDR3 is 14 residues.

The rearrangement links TRBV30 to TRBJ2-7, with D perhaps TRBD1 (6 bases). CDR3 size: 16 residues. From germline, CDR1 is GTSNPN and CDR2 SVGIG (reference sequence). The V end lost 0 bases, the J end lost 5 bases, and 20 bases lay between the germline ends. This CDR3 is CAWSVAWTVRAHEQYF. CDR3 nucleotides: TGTGCCTGGAGTGTAGCGTGGACAGTACGAGCGCACGAGCAGTACTTC.

The V call is TRBV11-2, the J call TRBJ2-7; D not resolved. Trimming took off 2 bases at V and 5 bases at J, with 10 bases between the two ends. Germline CDR1 and CDR2: SGHAT and FQNNGV. The CDR3 covers 13 residues. CDR3 bases: TGTGCCAGCAGCTTAAGTTACGTGAACGAGCAGTACTTC. Residues: CASSLSYVNEQYF.

The chain links TRBV11-2 to TRBJ2-5; the D gene is possibly TRBD1 (6 bases). The CDR3 totals 13 residues. Germline V gene data show CDR1 as SGHAT and CDR2 as FQNNGV. V dropped 5 bases and J dropped 5 bases, with 12 bases sitting between them. The CDR3 nucleotides read TGTGCCAGCAGCCGCCAGGGGTGGGAGACCCAGTACTTC. Translating gives CASSRQGWETQYF.

This clone was detected once. J is TRBJ1-1 and V is TRBV7-2; a weak D match, TRBD1 (5 bases). Trimming took 5 bases from V and 2 from J, leaving 12 bases between them. The germline gives CDR1 SGHTA, CDR2 FQGNSA. This CDR3 spans 14 amino acids. In DNA form, the CDR3 reads TGTGCCAGCAGCAGACGGACACCAAACACTGAAGCTTTCTTT. Translating gives CASSRRTPNTEAFF.

This chain uses TRBV5-1 with TRBJ2-2; 8 bases align to TRBD2. V shed 6 bases, J shed 3 bases, and the junction held 4 bases outside the gene matches. Germline V gene sequence: CDR1 SGHRS, CDR2 YFSETQ. The CDR3 has 14 residues. The CDR3 nucleotides read TGCGCCAGCACCCGGGGGGGGGACACCGGGGAGCTGTTTTTT. Amino acids: CASTRGGDTGELFF.

This clone was observed a handful of times. The CDR3 nucleotides are TGTGCCAGCAGCGGGGAACAGGGGGAAAGCACTGAAGCTTTCTTT. This encodes CASSGEQGESTEAFF. The chain is built from TRBV9 and TRBJ1-1; 8 bases line up with TRBD1. Germline-derived CDR1 and CDR2 are SGDLS and YYNGEE. V trimming: 3 bases; J trimming: 4 bases; junction bases outside the gene matches: 8. The CDR3 length is 15 residues.

The chain has TRBV5-4 and TRBJ1-1, with 7 bases that match TRBD1. Unmatched junction bases numbered 11, after V lost 4 bases and J lost 5 bases. Germline loops: CDR1 SGHNT, CDR2 YYREEE (reference sequence). The CDR3 is 15 amino acids. This chain's CDR3 is CASSVGGSAGTEAFF. The CDR3 DNA follows: TGTGCCAGCAGCGTAGGGGGCTCGGCTGGAACTGAAGCTTTCTTT. Full variable domain (outside the CDR3, taken from reference TRBV5-4 and TRBJ1-1): ETGVTQSPTHLIKTRGQQVTLRCSSQSGHNTVSWYQQALGQGPQFIFQYYREEENGRGNFPPRFSGLQFPNYSSELNVNALELDDSALYLCASSVGGSAGTEAFFGQGTRLTVV.

This clone was detected only once. The chain uses TRBV5-1 and TRBJ2-2; D ambiguous. The germline gives CDR1 SGHRS, CDR2 YFSETQ. V lost 0 bases and J 3 bases, leaving 6 bases between the germline ends. The CDR3 loop spans 14 amino acids. CDR3 sequence: CASSLGTDTGELFF. The CDR3, as DNA: TGCGCCAGCAGCTTGGGGACGGACACCGGGGAGCTGTTTTTT.

This chain joins TRBV7-2 and TRBJ2-3, with 8 bases that match TRBD2. With V trimmed by 1 base and J by 1 base, 4 bases remained unmatched. Germline V gives CDR1 SGHTA, CDR2 FQGNSA. CDR3 length: 16 residues. CDR3 loop: CASSLGWRGGTDTQYF. CDR3 DNA sequence: TGTGCCAGCAGCTTAGGGTGGCGGGGGGGCACAGATACGCAGTATTTT.

This clone was seen once. This rearrangement joins TRBV7-4 to TRBJ1-4; 9 bases fit TRBD1. V dropped 5 bases and J dropped 0; count of bases not matched to a gene: 7. The CDR3 length is 17 residues. Germline V gene sequence: CDR1 SGHVT, CDR2 SQSDAQ. The CDR3 sequence: CASSPLQGAATNEKLFF. The CDR3 DNA reads as TGTGCCAGCAGCCCCCTACAGGGGGCAGCAACTAATGAAAAACTGTTTTTT.